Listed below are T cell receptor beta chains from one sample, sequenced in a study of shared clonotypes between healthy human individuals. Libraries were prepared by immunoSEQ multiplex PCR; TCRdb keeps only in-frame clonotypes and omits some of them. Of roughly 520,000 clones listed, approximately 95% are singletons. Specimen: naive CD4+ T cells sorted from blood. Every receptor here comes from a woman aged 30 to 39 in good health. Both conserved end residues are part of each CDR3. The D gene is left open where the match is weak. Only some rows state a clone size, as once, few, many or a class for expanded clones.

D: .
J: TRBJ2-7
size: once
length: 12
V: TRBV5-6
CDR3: CASSSSSGEQYF
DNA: TGTGCCAGCAGCTCGAGTTCGGGGGAGCAGTACTTC

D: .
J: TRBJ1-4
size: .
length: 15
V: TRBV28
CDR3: CASNLPGATNEKLFF
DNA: TGTGCCAGCAACCTCCCTGGGGCAACTAATGAAAAACTGTTTTTT

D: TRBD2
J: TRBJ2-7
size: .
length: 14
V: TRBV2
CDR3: CASRPRLAGDEQYF
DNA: TGTGCCAGCAGACCCAGACTAGCGGGAGACGAGCAGTACTTC

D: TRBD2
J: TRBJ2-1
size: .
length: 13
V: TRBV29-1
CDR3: CSVDSGWGNEQFF
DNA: TGCAGCGTTGATAGCGGGTGGGGGAATGAGCAGTTCTTC

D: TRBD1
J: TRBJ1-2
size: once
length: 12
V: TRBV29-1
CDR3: CSVETGGGGYTF
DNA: TGCAGCGTTGAAACAGGGGGCGGTGGCTACACCTTC

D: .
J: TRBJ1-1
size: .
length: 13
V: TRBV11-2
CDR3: CASSLTENTEAFF
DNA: TGTGCCAGCAGCTTAACAGAGAACACTGAAGCTTTCTTT

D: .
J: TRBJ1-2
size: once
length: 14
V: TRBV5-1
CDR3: CASSLGGTHYGYTF
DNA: TGCGCCAGCAGCTTGGGCGGGACACACTATGGCTACACCTTC

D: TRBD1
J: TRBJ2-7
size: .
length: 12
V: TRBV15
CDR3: CATKGQSYEQYF
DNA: TGTGCCACCAAGGGACAGTCCTACGAGCAGTACTTC

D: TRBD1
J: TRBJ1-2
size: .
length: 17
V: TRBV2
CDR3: CASSERGQGGWSYGYTF
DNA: TGTGCCAGCAGTGAAAGGGGGCAGGGAGGTTGGTCCTATGGCTACACCTTC

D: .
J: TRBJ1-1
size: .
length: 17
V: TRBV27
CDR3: CASSFKAGPSRGTEAFF
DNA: TGTGCCAGCAGTTTTAAGGCAGGGCCCTCGAGAGGAACTGAAGCTTTCTTT

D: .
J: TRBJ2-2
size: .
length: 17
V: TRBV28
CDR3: CATKTEGLMLVSGELFF
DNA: TGTGCCACCAAAACGGAGGGATTGATGTTAGTTTCCGGGGAGCTGTTTTTT

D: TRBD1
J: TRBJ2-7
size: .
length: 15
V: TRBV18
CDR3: CASSPGTGDVYEQYF
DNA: TGTGCCAGCTCCCCCGGGACAGGGGATGTCTACGAGCAGTACTTC

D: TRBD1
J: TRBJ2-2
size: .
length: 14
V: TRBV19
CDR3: CASSPTGVTGELFF
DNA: TGTGCCAGTAGTCCGACAGGGGTCACCGGGGAGCTGTTTTTT

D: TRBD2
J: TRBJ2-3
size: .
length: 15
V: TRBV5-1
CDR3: CASGEGAGHTDTQYF
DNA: TGCGCCAGCGGGGAGGGAGCGGGCCACACAGATACGCAGTATTTT

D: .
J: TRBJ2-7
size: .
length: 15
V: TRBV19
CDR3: CASSRPQDISYEQYF
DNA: TGTGCCAGTAGCCGTCCCCAGGACATTTCCTACGAGCAGTACTTC

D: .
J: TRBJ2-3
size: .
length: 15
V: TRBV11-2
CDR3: CASSLWDTSTDTQYF
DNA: TGTGCCAGCAGCTTGTGGGACACTAGCACAGATACGCAGTATTTT

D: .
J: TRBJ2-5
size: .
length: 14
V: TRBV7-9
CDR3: CASSLDQIQETQYF
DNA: TGTGCCAGCAGCTTAGACCAAATCCAAGAGACCCAGTACTTC

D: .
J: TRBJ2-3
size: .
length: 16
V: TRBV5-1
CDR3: CASSLSRDLSTDTQYF
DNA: TGCGCCAGCAGCTTGTCTCGGGACCTCAGCACAGATACGCAGTATTTT

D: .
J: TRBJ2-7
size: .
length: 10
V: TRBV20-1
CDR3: CSAVAYEQYF
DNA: TGCAGTGCCGTAGCCTACGAGCAGTACTTC

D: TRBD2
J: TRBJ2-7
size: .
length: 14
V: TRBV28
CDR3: CASSLGGTTYEQYF
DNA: TGTGCCAGCAGTTTGGGAGGGACGACCTACGAGCAGTACTTC

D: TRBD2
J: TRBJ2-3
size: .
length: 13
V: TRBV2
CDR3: CASRREGTDTQYF
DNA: TGTGCCAGCAGGAGGGAGGGGACAGATACGCAGTATTTT

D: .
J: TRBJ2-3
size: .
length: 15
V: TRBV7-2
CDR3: CASSLAGLSTDTQYF
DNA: TGTGCCAGCAGCTTAGCGGGCCTAAGCACAGATACGCAGTATTTT

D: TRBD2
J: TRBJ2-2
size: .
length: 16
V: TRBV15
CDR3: CATGNGLAGVTGELFF
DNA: TGTGCCACCGGGAATGGACTAGCGGGAGTTACCGGGGAGCTGTTTTTT

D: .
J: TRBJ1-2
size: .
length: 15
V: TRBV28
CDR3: CASSLTQGNSFGYTF
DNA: TGTGCCAGCAGTTTAACCCAGGGAAATTCTTTTGGCTACACCTTC

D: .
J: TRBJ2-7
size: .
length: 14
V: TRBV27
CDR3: CASSLSRLRVEQYF
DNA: TGTGCCAGCAGTTTATCGAGGTTGAGGGTCGAGCAGTACTTC

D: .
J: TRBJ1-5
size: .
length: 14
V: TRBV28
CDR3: CASSLFYSNQPQHF
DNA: TGTGCCAGCAGTTTATTCTATAGCAATCAGCCCCAGCATTTT

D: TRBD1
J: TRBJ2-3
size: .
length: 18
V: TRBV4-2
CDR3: CASSQGRGQGAITDTQYF
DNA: TGTGCCAGCAGCCAAGGGAGGGGACAGGGGGCGATCACAGATACGCAGTATTTT

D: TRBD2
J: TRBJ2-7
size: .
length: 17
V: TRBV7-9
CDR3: CASSSGLAGIPSNEQYF
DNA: TGTGCCAGCAGCTCGGGACTAGCGGGGATACCTTCGAACGAGCAGTACTTC

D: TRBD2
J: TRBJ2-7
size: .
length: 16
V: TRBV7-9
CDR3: CASSLGLAGAIYEQYF
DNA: TGTGCCAGCAGCTTAGGACTAGCGGGGGCCATCTACGAGCAGTACTTC

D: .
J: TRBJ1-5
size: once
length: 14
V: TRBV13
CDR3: CASSSTANNQPQHF
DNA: TGTGCCAGCAGCTCTACAGCAAACAATCAGCCCCAGCATTTT

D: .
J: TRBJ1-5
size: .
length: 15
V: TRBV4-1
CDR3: CASSQAQISNQPQHF
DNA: TGCGCCAGCAGCCAAGCCCAGATTAGCAATCAGCCCCAGCATTTT

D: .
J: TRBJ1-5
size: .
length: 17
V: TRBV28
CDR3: CASRHTPGQNSNQPQHF
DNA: TGTGCCAGCAGACACACTCCGGGACAAAATAGCAATCAGCCCCAGCATTTT

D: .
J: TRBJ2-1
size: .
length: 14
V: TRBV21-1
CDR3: CASSKKSRYNEQFF
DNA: TGTGCCAGCAGCAAAAAGAGCCGCTACAATGAGCAGTTCTTC

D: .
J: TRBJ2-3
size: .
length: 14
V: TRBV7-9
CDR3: CASFPLGSTDTQYF
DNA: TGTGCCAGCTTCCCTCTAGGGAGCACAGATACGCAGTATTTT

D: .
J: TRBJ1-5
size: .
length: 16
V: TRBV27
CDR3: CASSKAFDYSNQPQHF
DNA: TGTGCCAGCAGCAAAGCCTTTGACTATAGCAATCAGCCCCAGCATTTT

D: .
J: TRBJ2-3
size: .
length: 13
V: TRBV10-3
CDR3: CAINAGSTDTQYF
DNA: TGTGCCATCAATGCCGGGAGCACAGATACGCAGTATTTT

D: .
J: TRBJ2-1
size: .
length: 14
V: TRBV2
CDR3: CASSEGGIYNEQFF
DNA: TGTGCCAGCAGTGAAGGCGGGATTTACAATGAGCAGTTCTTC

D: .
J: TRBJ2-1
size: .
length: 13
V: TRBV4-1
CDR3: CASSRLQGGEQFF
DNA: TGCGCCAGCAGCCGCCTACAGGGGGGGGAGCAGTTCTTC

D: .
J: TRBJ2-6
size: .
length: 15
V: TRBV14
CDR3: CASSPPGAGANVLTF
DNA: TGTGCCAGCAGCCCTCCTGGGGCTGGGGCCAACGTCCTGACTTTC

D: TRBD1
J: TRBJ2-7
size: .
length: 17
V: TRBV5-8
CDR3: CASSHRGRGPSSYEQYF
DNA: TGTGCCAGCAGCCACCGAGGTAGGGGGCCTAGCTCCTACGAGCAGTACTTC

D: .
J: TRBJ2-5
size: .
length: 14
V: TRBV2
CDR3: CASSEFSGQETQYF
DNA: TGTGCCAGCAGTGAATTCAGCGGCCAAGAGACCCAGTACTTC

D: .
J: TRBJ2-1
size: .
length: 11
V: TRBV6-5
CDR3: CASSTGFGQFF
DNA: TGTGCCAGCAGCACGGGTTTTGGGCAGTTCTTC

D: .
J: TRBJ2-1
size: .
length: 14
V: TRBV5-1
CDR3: CASSVGGTSNEQFF
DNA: TGCGCCAGCAGCGTCGGAGGTACGTCGAATGAGCAGTTCTTC

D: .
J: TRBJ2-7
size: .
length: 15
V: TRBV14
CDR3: CASSPRRGATYEQYF
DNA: TGTGCCAGCAGCCCCCGTCGGGGCGCTACCTACGAGCAGTACTTC

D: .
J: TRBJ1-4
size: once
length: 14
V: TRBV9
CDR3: CASSVSQGREKLFF
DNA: TGTGCCAGCAGCGTATCCCAGGGACGGGAAAAACTGTTTTTT

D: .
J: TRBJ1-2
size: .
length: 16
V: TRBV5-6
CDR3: CASSLSFMGGGYGYTF
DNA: TGTGCCAGCAGCTTGTCCTTCATGGGCGGTGGCTATGGCTACACCTTC

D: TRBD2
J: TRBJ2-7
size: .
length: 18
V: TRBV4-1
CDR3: CASSQGLAGVGRTYEQYF
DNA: TGCGCCAGCAGCCAAGGACTAGCGGGAGTCGGGCGCACCTACGAGCAGTACTTC

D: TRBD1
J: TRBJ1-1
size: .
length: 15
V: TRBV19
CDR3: CASRPGTGRNTEAFF
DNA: TGTGCCAGTAGACCCGGGACAGGGAGGAACACTGAAGCTTTCTTT

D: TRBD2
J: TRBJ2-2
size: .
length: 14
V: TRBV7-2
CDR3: CASSGGLVPGELFF
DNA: TGTGCCAGCAGCGGGGGACTAGTACCCGGGGAGCTGTTTTTT

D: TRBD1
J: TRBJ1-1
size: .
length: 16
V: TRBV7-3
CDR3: CASSEIDRVSNTEAFF
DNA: TGTGCCAGCAGCGAAATCGACAGGGTTAGCAACACTGAAGCTTTCTTT